What follows are 4 T cell receptor beta chains derived from one specimen sequenced in a study of Ad26.COV2.S vaccination and SARS-CoV-2 variants. Assay: immunoSEQ multiplex PCR; the TCRdb copy retains only in-frame clones and omits some. The sample lists under 150,000 clones, 80% to 90% occurring once. The material was peripheral blood, obtained after recovery from COVID-19. The receptors come from a human donor who had recovered from COVID-19.

This clone turned up a few times. The chain links TRBV7-9 to TRBJ2-5, with D perhaps TRBD2 (5 bases). The CDR3 is 17 residues long. In germline, CDR1 is SEHNR, CDR2 FQNEAQ (reference sequence). V was shortened by 5 bases and J by 5 bases, with 24 bases between the two germline ends. In nucleotides, the CDR3 is TGTGCCAGCAGCCCAGACCACGGACCATCGGGATTGGAGACCCAGTACTTC. It codes for CASSPDHGPSGLETQYF.

The CDR3 DNA sequence: TGTGCCAGCAGCTTAGCACCGACCTACGAGCAGTACTTC. Translation gives CASSLAPTYEQYF. The chain joins TRBV7-2 to TRBJ2-7; unclear D gene. V lost 0 bases and J 2 bases, leaving 5 bases between the germline ends. The CDR3 spans 13 residues. Germline V CDR1 and CDR2: SGHTA, FQGNSA.

V usage is TRBV18 and J usage is TRBJ1-2, with 8 bases aligning to TRBD1. The CDR3 length is 17 residues. Trimming at V came to 1 base and at J to 7 bases, leaving 14 bases not matched to a gene. Germline V lookup: CDR1 KGHSH, CDR2 LQKENI. CDR3 residues: CASSPRSWGQVTGGYTF. Here the CDR3 DNA reads TGTGCCAGCTCACCACGTTCGTGGGGACAGGTCACTGGTGGCTACACCTTC.

This clone was counted at least ten times. The CDR3 here is CASRDPGQGAQAQFF. CDR3 DNA sequence: TGTGCCAGCAGGGATCCGGGACAGGGGGCGCAGGCGCAGTTCTTC. This sequence joins TRBV6-5 and TRBJ2-1; 12 positions match TRBD1. CDR1 and CDR2 from the germline V gene are MNHEY and SVGAGI. Trimming removed 6 bases from V and 12 bases from J; junction bases left unmatched: 12. The CDR3 is made up of 15 amino acids.